A selection of T cell receptor beta chains follows, all from one sample in a study of blood T cell repertoires in COVID-19. The method was immunoSEQ multiplex PCR; TCRdb's version includes in-frame clones alone and lacks a portion of them. The sample records approximately 60,000 clones, roughly 75% being singletons. Sequencing was done on a sample of peripheral blood. The origin of the receptors is a man aged 60 to 69 with COVID-19, enrolled during active disease. CDR3s include the opening cysteine and the closing phenylalanine or tryptophan. The D gene is left open where the match is weak. Size is stated for part of the rows, as once, few or many counts, or as a class when the clone is expanded.

size	D	V	J	DNA	CDR3
-	-	TRBV2	TRBJ2-1	TGTGCCAGCAGTGGCGAGAGCTCCTACAATGAGCAGTTCTTC	CASSGESSYNEQFF
-	TRBD2	TRBV10-3	TRBJ2-3	TGTGCCACCCGGGAGGGCGTCACAGATACGCAGTATTTT	CATREGVTDTQYF
-	TRBD2	TRBV3-1/TRBV3-2	TRBJ2-2	TGTGCCAGCAGCCAAGATCGGCTAGCGGGGGGGTCCGGGGAGCTGTTTTTT	CASSQDRLAGGSGELFF
-	TRBD1	TRBV5-4	TRBJ2-6	TGTGCCAGCAGCTTTCATCAGGGGGCGGACGGGGCCAACGTCCTGACTTTC	CASSFHQGADGANVLTF
few	-	TRBV18	TRBJ1-5	TGTGCCAGCTCACCGGACAACAATCAGCCCCAGCATTTT	CASSPDNNQPQHF
-	-	TRBV13	TRBJ1-2	TGTGCCAGCAGCTTACCCCCCCCTGTGCGGGGCTACACCTTC	CASSLPPPVRGYTF
-	TRBD2	TRBV5-5	TRBJ2-5	TGTGCCAGCAGCTCCACTAGCGGGGGCAACCAAGAGACCCAGTACTTC	CASSSTSGGNQETQYF
-	-	TRBV6-2/TRBV6-3	TRBJ1-3	TGTGCCAGCAGCGGGACAATCTCTGGAAACACCATATATTTT	CASSGTISGNTIYF
-	TRBD1	TRBV6-6	TRBJ1-4	TGTGCCAGCAGTTGGGACAGGGATGAAAAACTGTTTTTT	CASSWDRDEKLFF
few	-	TRBV28	TRBJ1-5	TGTGCCAGCAGTTTATCAGAAGGGGGCAATCAGCCCCAGCATTTT	CASSLSEGGNQPQHF
-	-	TRBV3-1/TRBV3-2	TRBJ1-6	TGTGCCAGCAGCCACGGTGATTCACCCCTCCACTTT	CASSHGDSPLHF
many	-	TRBV24-1	TRBJ2-5	TGTGCCACCAGTGCTGCGCGGGCGCAAGAGACCCAGTACTTC	CATSAARAQETQYF
-	-	TRBV9	TRBJ2-1	TGTGCCAGCCCTCGGCGGATTAGCTCCTACAATGAGCAGTTCTTC	CASPRRISSYNEQFF
-	TRBD1	TRBV27	TRBJ2-2	TGTGCCAGCAGTTTAGGACAGGCCCCGGGGGAGCTGTTTTTT	CASSLGQAPGELFF
-	TRBD2	TRBV5-1	TRBJ2-5	TGCGCCAGCAGCTTCTCGCGGGGGGGAGAAGAGACCCAGTACTTC	CASSFSRGGEETQYF
few	TRBD1	TRBV2	TRBJ1-5	TGTGCCAGCAGCGGGACAGGCCAGCCCCAGCATTTT	CASSGTGQPQHF
-	TRBD1	TRBV6-5	TRBJ2-1	TGTGCCAGCAGCGGGACAGGGGCGTCGAGTGAGCAGTTCTTC	CASSGTGASSEQFF
-	-	TRBV5-4	TRBJ1-1	TGTGCCAGCAGCTCGGGGGCCGGGGGGGAGAACACTGAAGCTTTCTTT	CASSSGAGGENTEAFF
once	-	TRBV24-1	TRBJ2-7	TGTGCCACCAGTGATTTTATCTGGGACTCGAACGAGCAGTACTTC	CATSDFIWDSNEQYF
-	TRBD1	TRBV7-2	TRBJ2-5	TGTGCCAGCAGCCCCGGGACAGGGGGCCTCCAAGAGACCCAGTACTTC	CASSPGTGGLQETQYF
-	TRBD1	TRBV5-1	TRBJ2-5	TGCGCCAGCAGCTTGGCCGGGACAGGTCAAGAGACCCAGTACTTC	CASSLAGTGQETQYF
few	TRBD2	TRBV28	TRBJ2-7	TGTGCCAGCAGTTTGAGTGGCGGGGGTACCTACGAGCAGTACTTC	CASSLSGGGTYEQYF
medium-sized	TRBD1	TRBV19	TRBJ1-2	TGTGCCAGTAGTTCGCAAACGGGACAGGGTAACTATGGCTACACCTTC	CASSSQTGQGNYGYTF
-	TRBD2	TRBV5-1	TRBJ2-1	TGCGCCAGCAGCTTGGCCCTAGGGGGGACTAGCGGGAGCCTTAATGAGCAGTTCTTC	CASSLALGGTSGSLNEQFF
once	TRBD2	TRBV12-3/TRBV12-4	TRBJ2-3	TGTGCCAGCAGGACTAGCGGGGGGGATACGCAGTATTTT	CASRTSGGDTQYF
-	TRBD1	TRBV9	TRBJ1-2	TGTGCCAGCAGCGTAGGGACAGGGGATGGCTACACCTTC	CASSVGTGDGYTF
-	TRBD1	TRBV6-2/TRBV6-3	TRBJ1-1	TGTGCCAGCAGTTTCAGGGGGACCAACACTGAAGCTTTCTTT	CASSFRGTNTEAFF
-	-	TRBV6-5	TRBJ2-5	TGTGCCGGCAGGGGGGGTATACAAGAGACCCAGTACTTC	CAGRGGIQETQYF
-	TRBD2	TRBV24-1	TRBJ2-1	TGTGCCACCAGGGGAGGGGATGAGCAGTTCTTC	CATRGGDEQFF
-	TRBD1	TRBV9	TRBJ2-7	TGTGCCAGCAGCTCCCGGGACAGTATAGACTTAGGAGAGCAGTACTTC	CASSSRDSIDLGEQYF
-	TRBD1	TRBV7-9	TRBJ2-1	TGTGCCAGCAGCCCGCACCCGGACAGGGGGGATGAGCAGTTCTTC	CASSPHPDRGDEQFF
-	-	TRBV10-1	TRBJ2-1	TGCGCCAGCAGTGCGGACAACTACAATGAGCAGTTCTTC	CASSADNYNEQFF
once	-	TRBV19	TRBJ2-2	TGTGCCAGTGGAATGGGCCGTAACACCGGGGAGCTGTTTTTT	CASGMGRNTGELFF
-	-	TRBV18	TRBJ2-7	TGTGCCAGCTCACTACCGGCACAGGCAAGGCGGGAGCAGTACTTC	CASSLPAQARREQYF
few	-	TRBV7-9	TRBJ2-1	TGTGCCAGCAGCTTAGCGCTATGGGGCAGGAGATACAATGAGCAGTTCTTC	CASSLALWGRRYNEQFF
-	TRBD2	TRBV11-2	TRBJ2-7	TGTGCCAGCAGCTTAGTATCCGGGGGGGCCTACGAGCAGTACTTC	CASSLVSGGAYEQYF
-	-	TRBV5-1	TRBJ2-7	TGCGCCAGCAGCTTGCCGGGGGACGAGCAGTACTTC	CASSLPGDEQYF
once	TRBD1	TRBV5-1	TRBJ2-5	TGCGCCAGCAGCTTGGGACAGGGGGCAACCCAGGAGACCCAGTACTTC	CASSLGQGATQETQYF
-	-	TRBV5-1	TRBJ1-3	TGCGCCAGCAGCGGGCAGGGGACCAGCGGAAACACCATATATTTT	CASSGQGTSGNTIYF
-	TRBD2	TRBV6-1	TRBJ2-5	TGTGCCAGCAGTGATAGCGGGAGGCTGGAGACCCAGTACTTC	CASSDSGRLETQYF
once	TRBD1	TRBV7-9	TRBJ1-1	TGTGCCAGCAGCTACGGACAGGGGGGCACTGAAGCTTTCTTT	CASSYGQGGTEAFF
-	-	TRBV10-3	TRBJ2-1	TGTGCCATCAGTGATGGGCAGTATGAGCAGTTCTTC	CAISDGQYEQFF
-	TRBD1	TRBV30	TRBJ1-2	TGTGCCTGGACGTTTTCGGGACAGGGGTGGGGTGGCTACACCTTC	CAWTFSGQGWGGYTF
-	-	TRBV12-5	TRBJ2-2	TGTGCTAGTGGTTTGGTACCAGGGGGAGGAAAAACCGGGGAGCTGTTTTTT	CASGLVPGGGKTGELFF
-	-	TRBV6-5	TRBJ2-1	TGTGCCAGCAGTCAGGTGGATAGAAGCAATGAGCAGTTCTTC	CASSQVDRSNEQFF
-	-	TRBV5-1	TRBJ1-1	TGCGCCAGCAGCCAGGACAGTAGAGACACTGAAGCTTTCTTT	CASSQDSRDTEAFF
few	-	TRBV6-6	TRBJ1-6	TGTGCCAGCAGTTACTCCCCAAATTCACCCCTCCACTTT	CASSYSPNSPLHF
-	TRBD2	TRBV28	TRBJ2-2	TGTGCCAGCAGTTTAATTAGCGGGAGACACACCGGGGAGCTGTTTTTT	CASSLISGRHTGELFF
once	-	TRBV7-2	TRBJ2-2	TGTGCCAGCAGTCGGAGTGGCGGGTGGAACACCGGGGAGCTGTTTTTT	CASSRSGGWNTGELFF
-	-	TRBV28	TRBJ1-2	TGTGCCAGCAGTGCAGGGATCGGCTACACCTTC	CASSAGIGYTF
-	-	TRBV19	TRBJ2-7	TGTGCCAGTAGTACCCACAGGATCTCCGAGCAGTACTTC	CASSTHRISEQYF
-	TRBD1	TRBV10-3	TRBJ2-1	TGTGCCATCAGGGCCCCGGGACAGGGAGATAATGAGCAGTTCTTC	CAIRAPGQGDNEQFF
-	TRBD2	TRBV6-1	TRBJ2-1	TGTGCCAGCAGTGAAGCGCTAGCGGGAGCAAATGAGCAGTTCTTC	CASSEALAGANEQFF
-	-	TRBV6-2/TRBV6-3	TRBJ2-1	TGTGCCAGCAGTCCAACTAGGGACAATGAGCAGTTCTTC	CASSPTRDNEQFF
-	-	TRBV5-5	TRBJ2-5	TGTGCCAGCAGCTTGTACATAGAGACCCAGTACTTC	CASSLYIETQYF
once	-	TRBV19	TRBJ2-3	TGTGCCAGTAGTATAGTACACAGCACAGATACGCAGTATTTT	CASSIVHSTDTQYF
-	-	TRBV6-5	TRBJ1-1	TGTGCCAGCAGACGGGACACCATGAACACTGAAGCTTTCTTT	CASRRDTMNTEAFF
-	TRBD1	TRBV29-1	TRBJ2-7	TGCAGCGTAAAGAAGAGAGTTGGGACAGGCCTCTCCTACGAGCAGTACTTC	CSVKKRVGTGLSYEQYF
-	-	TRBV7-2	TRBJ2-6	TGTGCCAGCAGCTCCCAGGGGCCCGGGGCCAACGTCCTGACTTTC	CASSSQGPGANVLTF